The 28 T cell receptor beta chains below were found in one sample sequenced in a study of long-term antiretroviral therapy in people with HIV. The assay, immunoSEQ v3.0, was run at survey level. Only in-frame clones appear in the TCRdb table, and some are missing; sequencing was by immunoSEQ multiplex PCR. This table has 21,000 or so clones, roughly 84% appearing once. The material was unsorted PBMCs, obtained at the start of antiretroviral therapy. The receptors shown here come from a man between 45 and 60 years old with HIV.

The table lists this clone with a few counts. The rearrangement links TRBV30 to TRBJ1-6; 9 nucleotides agree with TRBD1. CDR3 length equals 15 residues. With V trimmed by 3 bases and J by 5 bases, 5 bases remained unmatched. Germline V gene data show CDR1 as GTSNPN and CDR2 as SVGIG (reference sequence). CDR3 bases: TGTGCCTGGAGGGACAGACAGGGGGATAATTCACCCCTCCACTTT. This sequence encodes CAWRDRQGDNSPLHF.

V usage is TRBV28 and J usage is TRBJ2-7, with D possibly called TRBD1 or TRBD2 (5 bases each). Germline V lookup: CDR1 MDHEN, CDR2 SYDVKM. V was trimmed by 8 bases and J by 3 bases, leaving 14 bases between them. CDR3 length: 13 residues. The DNA of the CDR3 is TGTGCCAGCGGAGGACGGGGCAACTACGAGCAGTACTTC. The encoded protein is CASGGRGNYEQYF. Together with reference TRBV28 and TRBJ2-7, the CDR3 gives the full variable domain: DVKVTQSSRYLVKRTGEKVFLECVQDMDHENMFWYRQDPGLGLRLIYFSYDVKMKEKGDIPEGYSVSREKKERFSLILESASTNQTSMYLCASGGRGNYEQYFGPGTRLTVT.

J is TRBJ2-1 and V is TRBV29-1; 7 bases match TRBD1. The CDR3 consists of 15 residues. V lost 3 bases and J lost 0; bases outside the gene matches: 5. In germline, CDR1 is SQVTM, CDR2 ANQGSEA. The CDR3 reads CSVDGTEYSYNEQFF. Written as DNA, the CDR3 is TGCAGCGTTGATGGGACAGAGTACTCCTACAATGAGCAGTTCTTC.

The J gene is TRBJ2-3, the V gene TRBV18; D is possibly TRBD1 (6 bases). CDR3 length: 15 amino acids. Between the trimmed V and J ends, which lost 1 base and 0 bases, there was a span of 8 bases. Germline V CDR1 and CDR2: KGHSH, LQKENI. CDR3 region: CASSPLGQSTDTQYF. CDR3 DNA sequence: TGTGCCAGCTCACCACTCGGACAGAGCACAGATACGCAGTATTTT.

This sequence joins TRBV10-3 and TRBJ1-1, with a tentative D call TRBD1 (6 bases). The CDR3 is made up of 14 amino acids. Trimming removed 4 bases from V and 1 base from J, with 10 bases in between. CDR1 and CDR2 (germline): ENHRY, SYGVKD. CDR3 protein: CAISVQGKNTEAFF. The CDR3 region has the DNA TGTGCCATCAGTGTGCAGGGGAAGAACACTGAAGCTTTCTTT.

This clone was recorded a few times. The chain has TRBV7-2 and TRBJ1-5, with a tentative D call TRBD1 (5 bases). In germline, CDR1 is SGHTA, CDR2 FQGNSA. The V end lost 3 bases, the J end lost 7 bases, and 13 bases lay between the germline ends. This CDR3 comprises 14 residues. Written as DNA, the CDR3 is TGTGCCAGCAGCTTTATGTGGGGGGACCAGCCCCAGCATTTT. Translated: CASSFMWGDQPQHF.

In DNA, the CDR3 is TGTGCCAGCAGTTTAACTGTCGACAGGGGCCAGCCCCAGCATTTT. Translated, it gives CASSLTVDRGQPQHF. V gene TRBV28 combines with J gene TRBJ1-5, with TRBD1 matching 8 bases. Germline CDR1 MDHEN, CDR2 SYDVKM. Unmatched junction bases numbered 7, after V lost 2 bases and J lost 7 bases. The CDR3 sequence is 15 residues long.

This clone is medium-sized by share. J is TRBJ2-1 and V is TRBV7-2; D not resolved. V was clipped by 4 bases and J by 4 bases, with 11 bases between them. Germline CDR1 SGHTA, CDR2 FQGNSA. The CDR3 sequence is 14 residues long. The CDR3 DNA is TGTGCCAGCAGCTCTGGAATTATTTACAATGAGCAGTTCTTC. Protein sequence: CASSSGIIYNEQFF.

The gene calls are TRBV14 and TRBJ1-1, with unresolved D. Between the trimmed V and J ends, which lost 3 bases and 3 bases, there was a span of 14 bases. Germline V CDR1 and CDR2: SGHDN, FVKESK. This CDR3 contains 15 residues. Written as DNA, the CDR3 is TGTGCCAGCAGCCAGATGGGTCTTAGGGACACTGAAGCTTTCTTT. Translating it yields CASSQMGLRDTEAFF.

This clone was found once. The J gene is TRBJ2-2, the V gene TRBV19; 8 positions agree with TRBD2. V was clipped by 6 bases and J by 4 bases; unmatched bases: 10. CDR3 length: 16 residues. Germline values: CDR1 LNHDA, CDR2 SQIVND (reference sequence). The CDR3 spells CASRGRTSLSTGELFF. In nucleotides, the CDR3 is TGTGCCAGTAGGGGGAGGACTAGCCTCAGCACCGGGGAGCTGTTTTTT.

The V gene is TRBV7-8, the J gene TRBJ2-7; D is possibly TRBD2 (6 bases). The V end was cut by 2 bases, the J end by 2 bases, with 13 bases between. Germline V gene sequence: CDR1 SGHVS, CDR2 FQNEAQ. The CDR3 consists of 15 residues. CDR3 region: CASSLNPGAAYEQYF. The DNA for the CDR3 is TGTGCCAGCAGCTTAAACCCGGGAGCAGCCTACGAGCAGTACTTC.

This chain connects TRBV6-4 to TRBJ2-1, with 7 bases matching TRBD1. The CDR3 length is 15 residues. Germline-derived CDR1 and CDR2 are MRHNA and SNTAGT. Trimming took 2 bases from V and 9 from J; bases not matched to a gene: 10. As DNA, the CDR3 is TGTGCCAGCAGTGACCCCGACAGGGAAAGTGGTGAGCAGTTCTTC. Protein: CASSDPDRESGEQFF.

This clone came up once. For the CDR3, the DNA is TGTGCCAGCAGCGCCCGCTCAACCCCCCAGGGCTCTGGAAACACCATATATTTT. It yields the protein CASSARSTPQGSGNTIYF. The chain recombines TRBV9 with TRBJ1-3, with a tentative D call TRBD1 (5 bases). Trimming removed 3 bases at V and 0 bases at J, with 19 bases between. The CDR3 runs to 18 residues. Looked up from germline, CDR1 is SGDLS and CDR2 is YYNGEE.

This chain joins TRBV29-1 and TRBJ1-2; D is ambiguous. Germline values: CDR1 SQVTM, CDR2 ANQGSEA. Trimming removed 3 bases from V and 8 bases from J, with 10 bases in between. CDR3 length: 11 residues. The CDR3 reads CSVDVGTGYTF. The CDR3 DNA sequence: TGCAGCGTTGATGTGGGAACCGGCTACACCTTC.

This sequence joins TRBV4-3 and TRBJ1-4, with a tentative D call TRBD1 (6 bases). Germline V gene lookup returns CDR1 LGHNA and CDR2 YSLEER. This CDR3 has 19 residues. The V end was cut by 0 bases, the J end by 8 bases, with 25 bases between. The CDR3 spells CASSQERGGRILGTEKLFF. In DNA, the CDR3 is TGCGCCAGCAGCCAAGAGAGGGGGGGCCGGATTCTCGGCACGGAAAAACTGTTTTTT.

The V and J genes are TRBV15 and TRBJ2-7; D possibly corresponds to TRBD2 (6 bases). The CDR3 is 15 amino acids. Germline CDR1 reads LNHNV; CDR2 reads YYDKDF (reference sequence). The V end was cut by 1 base, the J end by 2 bases, with 12 bases between. The CDR3 spells CATSRGTGEAYEQYF. The CDR3 coding sequence is TGTGCCACCAGCAGAGGGACGGGGGAAGCCTACGAGCAGTACTTC.

V is TRBV5-5 and J is TRBJ2-1; TRBD1 is a possible D gene (6 bases). V was pared by 4 bases and J by 3 bases, with 11 bases between. The CDR3 runs to 14 residues. Germline CDR1 reads SGHKS; CDR2 reads YYEKEE (reference sequence). This CDR3 is CASSRGGVYNEQFF. The DNA of the CDR3 is TGTGCCAGCAGCCGAGGGGGAGTCTACAATGAGCAGTTCTTC.

V and J are TRBV14 and TRBJ2-3; D possibly corresponds to TRBD1 (5 bases). The germline V gene has CDR1 SGHDN and CDR2 FVKESK. The CDR3 loop spans 17 amino acids. V was clipped by 0 bases and J by 5 bases, with 18 bases between them. CDR3 loop: CASSQDVRAGYEDTQYF. In DNA form, the CDR3 reads TGTGCCAGCAGCCAAGATGTTAGGGCAGGGTACGAAGATACGCAGTATTTT. Variable domain in full (rest from reference TRBV14 and TRBJ2-3): EAGVTQFPSHSVIEKGQTVTLRCDPISGHDNLYWYRRVMGKEIKFLLHFVKESKQDESGMPNNRFLAERTGGTYSTLKVQPAELEDSGVYFCASSQDVRAGYEDTQYFGPGTRLTVL.

This clone has more than one count but fewer than ten. The V and J genes are TRBV7-9 and TRBJ2-7; 12 bases map to TRBD1. V shed 6 bases, J shed 6 bases, and the junction held 6 bases outside the gene matches. This CDR3 is built from 14 residues. Germline assignment: CDR1 SEHNR and CDR2 FQNEAQ (reference sequence). The CDR3 DNA follows: TGTGCCAGCAGTCAACCGGGACAGGGGGCCGAGCAGTACTTC. Its translation: CASSQPGQGAEQYF. Looking up the rest from reference TRBV7-9 and TRBJ2-7 gives the full variable domain: DTGVSQNPRHKITKRGQNVTFRCDPISEHNRLYWYRQTLGQGPEFLTYFQNEAQLEKSRLLSDRFSAERPKGSFSTLEIQRTEQGDSAMYLCASSQPGQGAEQYFGPGTRLTVT.

The V gene is TRBV10-2, the J gene TRBJ1-5; perhaps TRBD1 as D (6 bases). The CDR3 totals 16 residues. The germline gives CDR1 WSHSY, CDR2 SAAADI. The V gene lost 2 bases and the J gene lost 3 bases, with 14 bases spanning the gap. CDR3 coding DNA: TGCGCCAGCAGTGAGACGGGGAAGGGGGACAATCAGCCCCAGCATTTT. Protein product: CASSETGKGDNQPQHF.

This clone occurred once. The gene calls are TRBV7-9 and TRBJ2-4, with TRBD1 as a possible D gene (6 bases). The length of the CDR3 is 15 residues. Germline V gene data show CDR1 as SEHNR and CDR2 as FQNEAQ (reference sequence). V was cut by 1 base and J by 4 bases, with 11 bases left in between. The CDR3 nucleotides read TGTGCCAGCAGCTTAGTCACAGGGTCAAAAAACATTCAGTACTTC. Amino acid sequence: CASSLVTGSKNIQYF.

The chain has TRBV14 and TRBJ2-7; D might be TRBD1 (5 bases). The germline V and J ends were trimmed by 2 bases and 3 bases, with 5 bases remaining between them. The germline V gene encodes CDR1 SGHDN and CDR2 FVKESK. The CDR3 is 12 residues long. The CDR3 loop reads CASSQTGYEQYF. Here the CDR3 DNA reads TGTGCCAGCAGCCAAACAGGCTACGAGCAGTACTTC. Looking up the rest from reference TRBV14 and TRBJ2-7 gives the full variable domain: EAGVTQFPSHSVIEKGQTVTLRCDPISGHDNLYWYRRVMGKEIKFLLHFVKESKQDESGMPNNRFLAERTGGTYSTLKVQPAELEDSGVYFCASSQTGYEQYFGPGTRLTVT.

In this sample, this clone turned up once. The rearrangement uses TRBV14 and TRBJ2-1, with 8 bases identical to TRBD2. The V gene end was trimmed by 1 base and the J gene end by 10 bases; junction bases not matched to a gene: 15. This CDR3 region has 17 residues. CDR1 is SGHDN and CDR2 is FVKESK in the germline V gene. The CDR3 here is CASSQVNSGTIFLEQFF. The CDR3 DNA is TGTGCCAGCAGCCAAGTAAATAGCGGGACGATCTTTTTGGAGCAGTTCTTC.

CDR3 loop: CAWSEQGEWYGYTF. For the CDR3, the DNA is TGTGCCTGGAGCGAACAGGGGGAGTGGTATGGCTACACCTTC. The rearrangement joins TRBV30 to TRBJ1-2; 8 bases are shared with TRBD1. The V and J ends lost 3 bases and 5 bases, in that order; junction bases with no gene match: 8. Germline values: CDR1 GTSNPN, CDR2 SVGIG (reference sequence). The CDR3 totals 14 residues.

The V call is TRBV28, the J call TRBJ2-1, with D hard to call. Germline CDR1 and CDR2: MDHEN and SYDVKM. Deletions cut 5 bases from V and 0 bases from J, with 14 bases between. CDR3 length equals 16 residues. The CDR3 DNA is TGTGCCAGCAGTAGCCGGACCTACCTCTCCTACAATGAGCAGTTCTTC. Its translation is CASSSRTYLSYNEQFF.

The chain uses TRBV10-1 and TRBJ2-7, with TRBD2 identical over 11 bases. Per the germline V gene, CDR1 is WNHNN and CDR2 is SYGVQD (reference sequence). The CDR3 is 13 residues long. V was pared by 2 bases and J by 13 bases, with 7 bases of the junction left unmatched. CDR3 DNA sequence: TGCGCCAGCAGTGAGACACTAGCGGGAGTGTTATACTTC. It is translated as CASSETLAGVLYF.

V is TRBV5-5 and J is TRBJ1-4; TRBD1 might be the D (6 bases). Trimming cost V 7 bases and J 5 bases, with 12 bases left between them. Germline V lookup: CDR1 SGHKS, CDR2 YYEKEE (reference sequence). The CDR3 contains 13 residues. The CDR3 region is CASPRGGNEKLFF. DNA of the CDR3: TGTGCCAGCCCGAGGGGGGGAAATGAAAAACTGTTTTTT.

The chain carries TRBV5-4 and TRBJ1-1, with a tentative D call TRBD1 (6 bases). CDR3 length: 13 residues. Trimming left V 4 bases short and J 3 bases short, with 10 bases between. The germline V gene has CDR1 SGHNT and CDR2 YYREEE (reference sequence). The CDR3 DNA reads TGTGCCAGCAGCCTGGACAGAGACACTGAAGCTTTCTTT. Its translation is CASSLDRDTEAFF.